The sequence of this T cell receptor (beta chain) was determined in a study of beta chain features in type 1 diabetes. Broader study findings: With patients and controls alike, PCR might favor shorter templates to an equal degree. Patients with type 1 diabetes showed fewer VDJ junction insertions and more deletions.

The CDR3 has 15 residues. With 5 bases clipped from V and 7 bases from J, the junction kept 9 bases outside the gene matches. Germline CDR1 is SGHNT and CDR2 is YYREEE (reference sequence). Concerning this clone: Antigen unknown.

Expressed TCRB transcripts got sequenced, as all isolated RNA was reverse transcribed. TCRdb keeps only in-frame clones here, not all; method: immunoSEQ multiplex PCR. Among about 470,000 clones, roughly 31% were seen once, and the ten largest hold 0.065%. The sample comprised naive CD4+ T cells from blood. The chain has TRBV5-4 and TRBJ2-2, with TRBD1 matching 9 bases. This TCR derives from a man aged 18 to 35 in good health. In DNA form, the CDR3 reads TGTGCCAGCAGTCCTCGGGACAGGGCGATCGGGGAGCTGTTTTTT. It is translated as CASSPRDRAIGELFF. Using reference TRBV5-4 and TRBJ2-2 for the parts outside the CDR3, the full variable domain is ETGVTQSPTHLIKTRGQQVTLRCSSQSGHNTVSWYQQALGQGPQFIFQYYREEENGRGNFPPRFSGLQFPNYSSELNVNALELDDSALYLCASSPRDRAIGELFFGEGSRLTVL.